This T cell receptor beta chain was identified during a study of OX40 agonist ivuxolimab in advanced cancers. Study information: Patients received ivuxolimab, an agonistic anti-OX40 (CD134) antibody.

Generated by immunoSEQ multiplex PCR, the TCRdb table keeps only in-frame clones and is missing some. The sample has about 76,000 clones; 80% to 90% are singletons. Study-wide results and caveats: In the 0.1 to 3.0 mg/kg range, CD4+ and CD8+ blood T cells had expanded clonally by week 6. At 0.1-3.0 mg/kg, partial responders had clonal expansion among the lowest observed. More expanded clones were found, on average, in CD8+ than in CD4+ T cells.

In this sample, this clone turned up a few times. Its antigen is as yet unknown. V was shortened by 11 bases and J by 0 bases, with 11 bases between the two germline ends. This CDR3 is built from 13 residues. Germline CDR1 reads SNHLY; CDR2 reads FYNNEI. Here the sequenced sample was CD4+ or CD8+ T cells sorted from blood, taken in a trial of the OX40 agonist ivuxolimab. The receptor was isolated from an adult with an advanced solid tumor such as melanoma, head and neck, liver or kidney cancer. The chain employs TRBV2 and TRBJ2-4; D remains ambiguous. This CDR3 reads CASWALAKNIQYF. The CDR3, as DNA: TGTGCCTCGTGGGCCCTAGCCAAAAACATTCAGTACTTC. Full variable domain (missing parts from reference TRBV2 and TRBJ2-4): EPEVTQTPSHQVTQMGQEVILRCVPISNHLYFYWYRQILGQKVEFLVSFYNNEISEKSEIFDDQFSVERPDGSNFTLKIRSTKLEDSAMYFCASWALAKNIQYFGAGTRLSVL.